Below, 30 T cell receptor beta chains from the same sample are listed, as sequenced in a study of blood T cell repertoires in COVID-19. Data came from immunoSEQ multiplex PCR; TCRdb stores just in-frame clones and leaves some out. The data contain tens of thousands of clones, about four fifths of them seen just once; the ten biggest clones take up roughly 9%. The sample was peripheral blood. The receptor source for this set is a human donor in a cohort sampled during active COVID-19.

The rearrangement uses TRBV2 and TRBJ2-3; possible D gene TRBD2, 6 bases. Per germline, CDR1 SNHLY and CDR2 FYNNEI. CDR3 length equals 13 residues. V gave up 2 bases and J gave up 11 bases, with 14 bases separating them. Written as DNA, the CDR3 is TGTGCCAGCAGTGAATATCGGGGAGGAGGGCAGTATTTT. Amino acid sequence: CASSEYRGGGQYF.

CDR3 residues: CASSFEGTSGELFF. CDR3 DNA sequence: TGTGCCAGCAGCTTTGAAGGGACATCCGGGGAGCTGTTTTTT. The chain has TRBV11-3 and TRBJ2-2; a weak D match, TRBD1 (6 bases). This CDR3 spans 14 amino acids. The germline V gene encodes CDR1 SGHNT and CDR2 YENEEA. The V end lost 3 bases, the J end lost 6 bases, and 11 bases lay between the germline ends. The entire variable domain, with the rest obtained from reference TRBV11-3 and TRBJ2-2, is as follows: EAGVVQSPRYKIIEKKQPVAFWCNPISGHNTLYWYLQNLGQGPELLIRYENEEAVDDSQLPKDRFSAERLKGVDSTLKIQPAELGDSAVYLCASSFEGTSGELFFGEGSRLTVL.

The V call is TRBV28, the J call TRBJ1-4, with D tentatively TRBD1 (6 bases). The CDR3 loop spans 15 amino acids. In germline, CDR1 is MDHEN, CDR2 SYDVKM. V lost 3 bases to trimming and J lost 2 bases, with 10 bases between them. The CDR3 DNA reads TGTGCCAGCAGTTTGGAGCAGGGGACTAATGAAAAACTGTTTTTT. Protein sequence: CASSLEQGTNEKLFF.

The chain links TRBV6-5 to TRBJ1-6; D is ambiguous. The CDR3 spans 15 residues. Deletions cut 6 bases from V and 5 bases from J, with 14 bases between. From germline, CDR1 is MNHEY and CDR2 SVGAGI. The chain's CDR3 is CASRITDLDNSPLHF. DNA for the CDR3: TGTGCCAGCAGGATAACAGATTTAGATAATTCACCCCTCCACTTT.

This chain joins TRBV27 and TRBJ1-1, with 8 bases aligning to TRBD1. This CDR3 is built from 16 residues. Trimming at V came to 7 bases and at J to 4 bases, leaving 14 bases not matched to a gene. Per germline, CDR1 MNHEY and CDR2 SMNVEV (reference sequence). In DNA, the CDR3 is TGTGCCAGCACCAAAGGACAGGGAGCCTTTATCACTGAAGCTTTCTTT. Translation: CASTKGQGAFITEAFF.

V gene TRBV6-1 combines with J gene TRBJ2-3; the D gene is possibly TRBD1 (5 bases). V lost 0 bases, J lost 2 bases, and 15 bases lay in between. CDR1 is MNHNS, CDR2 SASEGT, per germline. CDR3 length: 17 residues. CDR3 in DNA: TGTGCCAGCAGTGAAGCGCTGGTCAGGGTGATCACAGATACGCAGTATTTT. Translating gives CASSEALVRVITDTQYF.

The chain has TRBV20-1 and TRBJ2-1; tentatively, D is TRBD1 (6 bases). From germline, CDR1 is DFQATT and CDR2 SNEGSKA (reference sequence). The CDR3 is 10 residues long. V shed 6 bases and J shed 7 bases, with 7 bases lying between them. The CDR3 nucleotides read TGCAGTGCCCAGGGGAATGAGCAGTTCTTC. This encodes CSAQGNEQFF.

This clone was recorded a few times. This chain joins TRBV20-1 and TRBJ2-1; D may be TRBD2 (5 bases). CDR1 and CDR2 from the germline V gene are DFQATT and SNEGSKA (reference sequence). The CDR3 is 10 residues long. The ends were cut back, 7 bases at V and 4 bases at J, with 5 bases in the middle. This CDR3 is CSGGYNEQFF. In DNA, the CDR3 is TGCAGTGGCGGGTACAATGAGCAGTTCTTC.

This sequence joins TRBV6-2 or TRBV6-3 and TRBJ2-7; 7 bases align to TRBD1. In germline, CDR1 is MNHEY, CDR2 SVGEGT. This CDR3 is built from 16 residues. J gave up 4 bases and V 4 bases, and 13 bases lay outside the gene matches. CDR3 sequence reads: CASSSLPDRQGYEQYF. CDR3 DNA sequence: TGTGCCAGCAGTTCCCTCCCGGACAGGCAGGGTTACGAGCAGTACTTC.

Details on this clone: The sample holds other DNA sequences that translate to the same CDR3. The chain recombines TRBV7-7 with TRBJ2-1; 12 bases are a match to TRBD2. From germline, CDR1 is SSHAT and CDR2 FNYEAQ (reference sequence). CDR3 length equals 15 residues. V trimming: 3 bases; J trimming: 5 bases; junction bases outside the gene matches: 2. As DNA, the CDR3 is TGTGCCAGCAGCTTCGGACTAGCGGGAAACAATGAGCAGTTCTTC. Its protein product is CASSFGLAGNNEQFF.

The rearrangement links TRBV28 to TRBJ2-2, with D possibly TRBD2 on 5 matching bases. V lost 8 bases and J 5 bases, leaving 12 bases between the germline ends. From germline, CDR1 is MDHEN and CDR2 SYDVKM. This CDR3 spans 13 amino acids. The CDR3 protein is CASLKRVTGELFF. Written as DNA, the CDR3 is TGTGCCAGCCTTAAGAGGGTGACCGGGGAGCTGTTTTTT.

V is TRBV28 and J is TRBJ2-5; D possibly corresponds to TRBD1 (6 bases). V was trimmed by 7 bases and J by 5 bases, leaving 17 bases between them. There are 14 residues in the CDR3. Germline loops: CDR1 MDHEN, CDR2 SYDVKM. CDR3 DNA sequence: TGTGCCAGCACCCCCGTCTCCCAGGGGGAGACCCAGTACTTC. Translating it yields CASTPVSQGETQYF.

The CDR3 DNA follows: TGTGCCAGCAGCCACCCGACAGGACCTAGGGATACGCAGTATTTT. Translated, it gives CASSHPTGPRDTQYF. The V call is TRBV16, the J call TRBJ2-3; possibly TRBD1 for D (6 bases). The V end was cut by 3 bases, the J end by 6 bases, with 16 bases between. The CDR3 runs 15 residues. CDR1 and CDR2 from the germline V gene are KGHSY and FQNENV.

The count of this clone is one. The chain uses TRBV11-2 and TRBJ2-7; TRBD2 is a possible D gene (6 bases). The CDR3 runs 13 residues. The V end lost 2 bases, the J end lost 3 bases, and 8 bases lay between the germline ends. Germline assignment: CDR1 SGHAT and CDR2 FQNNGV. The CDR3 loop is CASSLNGGYEQYF. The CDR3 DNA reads TGTGCCAGCAGCTTAAACGGGGGCTACGAGCAGTACTTC. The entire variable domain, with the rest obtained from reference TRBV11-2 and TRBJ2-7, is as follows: EAGVAQSPRYKIIEKRQSVAFWCNPISGHATLYWYQQILGQGPKLLIQFQNNGVVDDSQLPKDRFSAERLKGVDSTLKIQPAKLEDSAVYLCASSLNGGYEQYFGPGTRLTVT.

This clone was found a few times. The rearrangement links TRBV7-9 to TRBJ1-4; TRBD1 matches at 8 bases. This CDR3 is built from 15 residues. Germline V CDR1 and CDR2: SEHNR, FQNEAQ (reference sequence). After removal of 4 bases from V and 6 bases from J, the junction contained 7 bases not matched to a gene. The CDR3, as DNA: TGTGCCAGCAGCTACATACAGGGGGGAGATGAAAAACTGTTTTTT. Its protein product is CASSYIQGGDEKLFF.

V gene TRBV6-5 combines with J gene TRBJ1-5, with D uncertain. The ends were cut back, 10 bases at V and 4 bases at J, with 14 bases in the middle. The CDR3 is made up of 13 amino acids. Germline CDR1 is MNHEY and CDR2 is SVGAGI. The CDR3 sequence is CATSPVLNQPQHF. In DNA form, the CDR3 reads TGTGCCACCTCTCCGGTCCTTAATCAGCCCCAGCATTTT.

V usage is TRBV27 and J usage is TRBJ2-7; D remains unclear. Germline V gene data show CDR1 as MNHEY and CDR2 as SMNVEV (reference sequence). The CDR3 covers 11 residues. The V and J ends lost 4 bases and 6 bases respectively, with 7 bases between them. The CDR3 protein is CASSSMSEQYF. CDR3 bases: TGTGCCAGCAGTTCTATGAGCGAGCAGTACTTC.

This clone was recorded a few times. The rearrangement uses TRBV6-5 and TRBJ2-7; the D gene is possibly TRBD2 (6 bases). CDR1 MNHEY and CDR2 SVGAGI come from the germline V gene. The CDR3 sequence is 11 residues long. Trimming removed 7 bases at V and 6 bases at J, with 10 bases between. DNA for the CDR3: TGTGCCAGCAAGGGACTTTCCGAGCAGTACTTC. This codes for CASKGLSEQYF.

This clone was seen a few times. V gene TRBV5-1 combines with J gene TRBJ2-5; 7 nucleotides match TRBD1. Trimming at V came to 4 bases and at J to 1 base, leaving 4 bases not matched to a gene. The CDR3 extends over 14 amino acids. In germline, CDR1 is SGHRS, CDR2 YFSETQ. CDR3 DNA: TGCGCCAGCAGCCCGGGACAGTTCCAAGAGACCCAGTACTTC. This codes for CASSPGQFQETQYF.

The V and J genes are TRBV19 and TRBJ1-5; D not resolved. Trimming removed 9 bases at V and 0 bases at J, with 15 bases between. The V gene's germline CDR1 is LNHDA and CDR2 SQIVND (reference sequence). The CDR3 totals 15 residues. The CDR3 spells CARGGEAYSNQPQHF. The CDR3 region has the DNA TGTGCCAGGGGTGGGGAGGCATATAGCAATCAGCCCCAGCATTTT.

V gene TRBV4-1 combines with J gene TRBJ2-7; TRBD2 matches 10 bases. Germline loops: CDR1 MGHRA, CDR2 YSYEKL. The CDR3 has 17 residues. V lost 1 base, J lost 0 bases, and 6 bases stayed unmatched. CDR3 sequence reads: CASSQAASGGSSYEQYF. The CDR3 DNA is TGCGCCAGCAGCCAAGCGGCTAGCGGGGGTAGCTCCTACGAGCAGTACTTC.

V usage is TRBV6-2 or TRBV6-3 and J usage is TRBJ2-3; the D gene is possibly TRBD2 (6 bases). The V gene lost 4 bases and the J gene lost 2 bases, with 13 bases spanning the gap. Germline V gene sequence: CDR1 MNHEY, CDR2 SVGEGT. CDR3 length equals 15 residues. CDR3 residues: CASSSRGADTDTQYF. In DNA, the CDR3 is TGTGCCAGCAGTTCGCGCGGGGCCGACACAGATACGCAGTATTTT.

The CDR3 sequence: CATSRGRATYEQYF. CDR3 nucleotides: TGCGCCACAAGCCGCGGGAGAGCCACATACGAGCAGTACTTC. This chain links TRBV10-1 with TRBJ2-7, with 7 nucleotides matching TRBD2. Germline assignment: CDR1 WNHNN and CDR2 SYGVQD (reference sequence). The trim removed 10 bases at V and 4 bases at J, leaving 13 bases unmatched. This CDR3 region has 14 residues.

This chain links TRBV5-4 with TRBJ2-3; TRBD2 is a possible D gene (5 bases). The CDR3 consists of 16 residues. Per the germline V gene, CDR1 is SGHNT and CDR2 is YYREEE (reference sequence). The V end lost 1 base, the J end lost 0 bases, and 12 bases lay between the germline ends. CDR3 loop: CASSLYGRTSTDTQYF. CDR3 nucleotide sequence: TGTGCCAGCAGCTTGTATGGCCGGACTAGCACAGATACGCAGTATTTT.

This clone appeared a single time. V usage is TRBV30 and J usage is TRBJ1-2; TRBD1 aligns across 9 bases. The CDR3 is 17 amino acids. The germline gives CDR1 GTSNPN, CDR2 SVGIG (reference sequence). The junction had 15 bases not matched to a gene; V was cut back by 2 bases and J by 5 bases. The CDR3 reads CAWSPPRDRVILYGYTF. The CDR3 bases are TGTGCCTGGAGTCCCCCCCGGGACAGGGTGATTCTTTATGGCTACACCTTC. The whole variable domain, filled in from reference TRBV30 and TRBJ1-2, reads SQTIHQWPATLVQPVGSPLSLECTVEGTSNPNLYWYRQAAGRGLQLLFYSVGIGQISSEVPQNLSASRPQDRQFILSSKKLLLSDSGFYLCAWSPPRDRVILYGYTFGSGTRLTVV.

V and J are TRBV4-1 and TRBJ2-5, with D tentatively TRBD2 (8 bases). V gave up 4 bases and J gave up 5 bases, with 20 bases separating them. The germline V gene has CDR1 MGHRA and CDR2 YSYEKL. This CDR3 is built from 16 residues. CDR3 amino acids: CASSLREGAGQETQYF. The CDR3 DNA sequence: TGCGCCAGCAGCCTCCGGGAGGGGGCAGGTCAGGAGACCCAGTACTTC.

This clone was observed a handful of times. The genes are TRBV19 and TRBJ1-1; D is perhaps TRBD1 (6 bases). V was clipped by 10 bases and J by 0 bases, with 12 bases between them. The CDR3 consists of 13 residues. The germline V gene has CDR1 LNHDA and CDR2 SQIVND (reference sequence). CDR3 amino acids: CATRGQLNTEAFF. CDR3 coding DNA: TGTGCCACCCGAGGACAGTTGAACACTGAAGCTTTCTTT.

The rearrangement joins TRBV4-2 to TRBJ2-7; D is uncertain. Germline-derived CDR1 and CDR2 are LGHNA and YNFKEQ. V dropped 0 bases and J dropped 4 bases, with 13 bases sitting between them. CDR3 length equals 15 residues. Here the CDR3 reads CASSQDSGGVYEQYF. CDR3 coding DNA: TGTGCCAGCAGCCAAGATAGTGGTGGTGTGTACGAGCAGTACTTC.

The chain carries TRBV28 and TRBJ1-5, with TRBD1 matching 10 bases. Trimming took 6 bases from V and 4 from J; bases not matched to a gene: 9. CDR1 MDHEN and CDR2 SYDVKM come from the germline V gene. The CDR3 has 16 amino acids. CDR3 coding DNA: TGTGCCAGCAGCGACAGGGGGCGAGGGGAAAATCAGCCCCAGCATTTT. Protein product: CASSDRGRGENQPQHF.

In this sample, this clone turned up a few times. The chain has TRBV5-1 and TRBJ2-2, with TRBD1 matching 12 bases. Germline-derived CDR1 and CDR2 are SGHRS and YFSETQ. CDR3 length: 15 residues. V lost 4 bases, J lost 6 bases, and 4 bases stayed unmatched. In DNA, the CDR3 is TGCGCCAGCAGCCCCGGGACAGGGGGCGCCGGGGAGCTGTTTTTT. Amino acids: CASSPGTGGAGELFF.